These 16 T cell receptor beta chains came from one sample sequenced in a study of GPR56 and killer-like receptors on CD4 memory cells. Five CD4+ populations, defined by killer cell lectin-like receptor and GPR56 markers, were sorted by FACS. TCRdb reprocessed the reads; each CDR3 protein has one entry and no DNA is given. In total, the table holds more than 2,000 distinct CDR3 sequences. The specimen was memory CD4+ T cells from blood. The receptors come from a human donor in good health.

This clonotype is identified as large from frequency. The chain is built from TRBV6-1 and TRBJ1-4; no DNA is available, so the TRBD1 call from TCRdb remains unchecked. Germline loops: CDR1 MNHNS, CDR2 SASEGT. The CDR3 consists of 16 residues. The CDR3 is CASSESVGAVGEKLFF.

The chain combines TRBV7-2 with TRBJ2-1; TCRdb's assignment of TRBD1 cannot be checked, as there is no DNA. This CDR3 region has 13 residues. Germline lookup yields CDR1 SGHTA and CDR2 FQGNSA. This chain's CDR3 is CASSLWRGNEQFF.

This clonotype is labeled medium-sized based on frequency. The chain recombines TRBV19 with TRBJ1-5. Germline V CDR1 and CDR2: LNHDA, SQIVND (reference sequence). CDR3 length equals 15 residues. The CDR3 loop is CASKAGTYSNQPQHF.

Its frequency marks this clonotype as large. This chain connects TRBV6-2 or TRBV6-3 to TRBJ1-1; TCRdb lists TRBD1, though no DNA is available to test this call. The CDR3 runs to 13 residues. Germline-derived CDR1 and CDR2 are MNHEY and SVGEGT. The CDR3 protein is CASSRQANTEAFF.

According to its frequency, this clonotype is medium-sized (0.01 to 0.1%). J is TRBJ2-3 and V is TRBV5-4. The CDR3 runs 14 residues. Germline CDR1 and CDR2: SGHNT and YYREEE (reference sequence). This CDR3 is CASSLEFSTDTQYF.

Measured by frequency, this clonotype is large. V gene TRBV7-2 combines with J gene TRBJ2-3; TCRdb names TRBD1, which stays unverified in the absence of DNA. CDR3 length: 16 residues. Looked up from germline, CDR1 is SGHTA and CDR2 is FQGNSA. The CDR3 sequence is CASSLTPGQGKGTQYF. The whole variable domain, filled in from reference TRBV7-2 and TRBJ2-3, reads GAGVSQSPSNKVTEKGKDVELRCDPISGHTALYWYRQSLGQGLEFLIYFQGNSAPDKSGLPSDRFSAERTGGSVSTLTIQRTQQEDSAVYLCASSLTPGQGKGTQYFGPGTRLTVL.

This chain connects TRBV9 to TRBJ2-3; TCRdb's D call of TRBD2 is untestable without DNA. Germline assignment: CDR1 SGDLS and CDR2 YYNGEE. This CDR3 comprises 17 residues. CDR3 in amino acids: CASNPAGLAGATDTQYF.

Measured by frequency, this clonotype is medium-sized (0.01 to 0.1%). The chain couples TRBV30 to TRBJ1-1. The CDR3 sequence is 11 residues long. The germline CDR1 and CDR2 sequences are GTSNPN and SVGIG (reference sequence). CDR3 loop: CAWNHRTEAFF. The complete variable domain, with remaining parts taken from reference TRBV30 and TRBJ1-1, reads SQTIHQWPATLVQPVGSPLSLECTVEGTSNPNLYWYRQAAGRGLQLLFYSVGIGQISSEVPQNLSASRPQDRQFILSSKKLLLSDSGFYLCAWNHRTEAFFGQGTRLTVV.

V gene TRBV6-6 combines with J gene TRBJ2-7. Germline V lookup: CDR1 MNHNY, CDR2 SVGAGI (reference sequence). The CDR3 loop spans 14 amino acids. The CDR3 loop reads CASSAPGFSYEQYF.

This clonotype is deemed medium-sized (0.01 to 0.1%) by its frequency. The chain carries TRBV6-6 and TRBJ1-5; with no DNA, the TCRdb D assignment of TRBD1 cannot be verified. Germline values: CDR1 MNHNY, CDR2 SVGAGI (reference sequence). This CDR3 comprises 15 residues. CDR3 loop: CASTARQGSNQPQHF.

Considering frequency, this clonotype is medium-sized (0.01 to 0.1%). The chain joins TRBV7-3 to TRBJ2-2. The CDR3 covers 14 residues. Germline CDR1 reads SGHTA; CDR2 reads FQGTGA. CDR3 in amino acids: CASSFTPNTGELFF.

V and J are TRBV18 and TRBJ1-5. From germline, CDR1 is KGHSH and CDR2 LQKENI. CDR3 length: 14 residues. The CDR3 here is CASSPGLGDQPQHF. Drawing the rest from reference TRBV18 and TRBJ1-5, the complete variable domain is NAGVMQNPRHLVRRRGQEARLRCSPMKGHSHVYWYRQLPEEGLKFMVYLQKENIIDESGMPKERFSAEFPKEGPSILRIQQVVRGDSAAYFCASSPGLGDQPQHFGDGTRLSIL.

This clonotype registers medium-sized by frequency. V usage is TRBV11-1 and J usage is TRBJ1-1; absent DNA, TCRdb's TRBD1 call cannot be checked. The CDR3 totals 14 residues. Germline V gene sequence: CDR1 SGHAT, CDR2 FQDESV (reference sequence). CDR3 amino acids: CASSRGGSIAEAFF.

The chain couples TRBV5-1 to TRBJ1-4. The CDR3 sequence is 17 residues long. The germline gives CDR1 SGHRS, CDR2 YFSETQ. The CDR3 loop is CASSSRIMRGSNEKLFF.

This clonotype is large by frequency. The V gene is TRBV6-2 or TRBV6-3, the J gene TRBJ2-1; the TCRdb call, TRBD2, lacks DNA for checking. From germline, CDR1 is MNHEY and CDR2 SVGEGT. The CDR3 consists of 15 residues. The CDR3 sequence is CASRERGSSYNEQFF.

The chain couples TRBV18 to TRBJ1-5. Germline CDR1 reads KGHSH; CDR2 reads LQKENI. This CDR3 comprises 14 residues. The CDR3 loop reads CASSPAGGEQPQHF.